These T cell receptor beta chains were read from a single sample in a study of T cell responses to AZD1222 COVID-19 vaccine. Only in-frame clones appear in the TCRdb table, and some are missing; sequencing was by immunoSEQ multiplex PCR. Of approximately 72,000 clones in the sample, about 89% were seen once. Sequenced here: peripheral blood, sampled 28 days after the second AZD1222 dose. Receptors originate from an adult who received the AZD1222 COVID-19 vaccine. Each CDR3 is given with its conserved first and last residue. Not all rows give a size; the values are once, few, many and, for expanded clones, a class.

TRBJ1-1 | - | TRBV6-5 | CASRTLSGLPEAFF
TRBJ1-1 | - | TRBV5-4 | CASSLGDGRIGNTEAFF
TRBJ1-2 | - | TRBV5-1 | CASSLGKRGGYTF
TRBJ2-7 | - | TRBV6-5 | CASSYSRLAHEQYF
TRBJ2-7 | - | TRBV10-3 | CAIREGLAESYEQYF
TRBJ2-2 | - | TRBV19 | CASSIAADRATGELFF
TRBJ2-1 | few | TRBV7-2 | CASSLTDYNEQFF
TRBJ1-2 | - | TRBV5-1 | CASSPLIAGPNYGYTF
TRBJ2-7 | - | TRBV5-6 | CASSSKNLRYEQYF
TRBJ2-1 | - | TRBV7-8 | CASSSKYNEQFF
TRBJ1-3 | - | TRBV19 | CASSTGAGSGNTIYF
TRBJ1-5 | - | TRBV3-1/TRBV3-2 | CASSQGSYQPQHF
TRBJ2-7 | - | TRBV18 | CASSRVKTAAPYEQYF
TRBJ1-2 | - | TRBV27 | CASRAGGYGYTF
TRBJ2-3 | - | TRBV7-3 | CASSLGVVSDTQYF
TRBJ2-1 | - | TRBV21-1 | CASSNGRALLYNEQFF
TRBJ2-2 | - | TRBV5-1 | CASSSGVAAAFGELFF
TRBJ1-5 | - | TRBV6-5 | CASRPDRVNQPQHF
TRBJ2-3 | - | TRBV5-4 | CASSPLGDRGTDTQYF
TRBJ1-1 | once | TRBV6-5 | CASTEGRTTEAFF
TRBJ1-3 | - | TRBV6-5 | CASSQDTFSGNTIYF
TRBJ2-7 | - | TRBV2 | CATSGLARMEQYF
TRBJ1-2 | once | TRBV28 | CASSFVEGTKGYTF
TRBJ2-7 | - | TRBV6-5 | CASSQNRGEAEQYF
TRBJ1-1 | - | TRBV10-1 | CASRVAPNTEAFF
TRBJ2-6 | once | TRBV5-4 | CASSSLDRAFSGANVLTF
TRBJ1-4 | - | TRBV7-9 | CASSLGTSFNEKLFF
TRBJ2-5 | - | TRBV7-9 | CASSTPGPQETQYF
TRBJ1-1 | - | TRBV6-5 | CASLRMGAEAFF
TRBJ2-1 | once | TRBV27 | CASSLLTANGEQFF
TRBJ2-2 | - | TRBV28 | CASTDSPRGELFF
TRBJ1-6 | once | TRBV21-1 | CASSRSHGRNSPLHF
TRBJ2-5 | - | TRBV3-1/TRBV3-2 | CASSQTLAGVTQETQYF
TRBJ2-7 | - | TRBV7-9 | CASGLPGGTYEQYF
TRBJ2-1 | - | TRBV19 | CASSIGRGGYEQFF
TRBJ1-2 | - | TRBV5-1 | CASFNTGGASVEGYTF
TRBJ2-6 | - | TRBV30 | CAWSANRIAGANVLTF
TRBJ1-6 | - | TRBV6-1 | CASSERERNSPLHF
TRBJ1-2 | - | TRBV19 | CASSRVSAGAGYTF
TRBJ2-1 | - | TRBV27 | CASSAGTSGQQFF
TRBJ2-1 | - | TRBV29-1 | CTIGVVWGYEQFF